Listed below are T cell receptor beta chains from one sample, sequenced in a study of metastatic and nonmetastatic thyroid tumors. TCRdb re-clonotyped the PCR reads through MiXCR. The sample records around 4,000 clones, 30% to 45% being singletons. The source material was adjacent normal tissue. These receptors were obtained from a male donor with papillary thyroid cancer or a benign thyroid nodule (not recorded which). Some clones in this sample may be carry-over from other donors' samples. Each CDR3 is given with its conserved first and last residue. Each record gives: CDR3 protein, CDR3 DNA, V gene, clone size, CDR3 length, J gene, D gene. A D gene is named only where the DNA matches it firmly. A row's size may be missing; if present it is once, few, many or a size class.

CDR3aa: CSDSGASGQTYEPYF
CDR3nt: TGCAGTGATAGCGGGGCTAGCGGGCAAACCTACGAGCCGTACTTC
v_gene: TRBV20-1
abundance: .
len: 15
j_gene: TRBJ2-7
d_gene: TRBD2

CDR3aa: CASSLEGTEAYEQYF
CDR3nt: TGTGCCAGCAGCTTAGAGGGGACAGAAGCCTACGAGCAGTACTTC
v_gene: TRBV11-3
abundance: .
len: 15
j_gene: TRBJ2-7
d_gene: TRBD1

CDR3aa: CSASAGAGDTQYF
CDR3nt: TGCAGTGCCTCAGCAGGGGCTGGAGATACGCAGTATTTT
v_gene: TRBV20-1
abundance: .
len: 13
j_gene: TRBJ2-3
d_gene: .

CDR3aa: CASSMGLAGGDEQFF
CDR3nt: TGTGCCAGTAGTATGGGACTAGCGGGGGGGGATGAGCAGTTCTTC
v_gene: TRBV19
abundance: few
len: 15
j_gene: TRBJ2-1
d_gene: TRBD2

CDR3aa: CASSPSSYNEQFF
CDR3nt: TGTGCCAGCAGCCCTAGTTCCTACAATGAGCAGTTCTTC
v_gene: TRBV5-4
abundance: once
len: 13
j_gene: TRBJ2-1
d_gene: .

CDR3aa: CASSLDGDEQYF
CDR3nt: TGTGCCAGCAGCTTAGATGGCGACGAGCAGTACTTC
v_gene: TRBV11-2
abundance: .
len: 12
j_gene: TRBJ2-7
d_gene: .

CDR3aa: CASSFAGDGVPTYEQYF
CDR3nt: TGTGCCAGCAGCTTCGCAGGGGACGGAGTACCTACCTACGAGCAGTACTTC
v_gene: TRBV11-1
abundance: .
len: 17
j_gene: TRBJ2-7
d_gene: .

CDR3aa: CSASDGAGKIEQYF
CDR3nt: TGCAGTGCTAGTGATGGAGCCGGAAAGATCGAGCAGTACTTC
v_gene: TRBV20-1
abundance: .
len: 14
j_gene: TRBJ2-7
d_gene: .

CDR3aa: CSARAPGPNTGELFF
CDR3nt: TGCAGTGCTAGAGCGCCGGGACCTAACACCGGGGAGCTGTTTTTT
v_gene: TRBV20-1
abundance: few
len: 15
j_gene: TRBJ2-2
d_gene: .

CDR3aa: CSVDGREGQGYYYNEQFF
CDR3nt: TGCAGCGTTGACGGGCGGGAGGGCCAAGGCTACTACTACAATGAGCAGTTCTTC
v_gene: TRBV29-1
abundance: .
len: 18
j_gene: TRBJ2-1
d_gene: TRBD2

CDR3aa: CASLRGEASPLHF
CDR3nt: TGTGCCAGCTTAAGAGGGGAGGCGTCACCCCTCCACTTT
v_gene: TRBV6-1
abundance: few
len: 13
j_gene: TRBJ1-6
d_gene: .

CDR3aa: CASSLAHSSYNEQFF
CDR3nt: TGTGCCAGCAGCTTAGCGCACAGCTCCTACAATGAGCAGTTCTTC
v_gene: TRBV7-6
abundance: .
len: 15
j_gene: TRBJ2-1
d_gene: .

CDR3aa: CASSPGGGREAFF
CDR3nt: TGTGCCAGCAGCCCGGGTGGGGGGCGCGAAGCTTTCTTT
v_gene: TRBV6-1
abundance: .
len: 13
j_gene: TRBJ1-1
d_gene: .

CDR3aa: CASSLDRVSYEQYF
CDR3nt: TGCGCCAGCAGCTTGGACAGGGTGAGTTACGAGCAGTACTTC
v_gene: TRBV5-1
abundance: .
len: 14
j_gene: TRBJ2-7
d_gene: .

CDR3aa: CASRGAGMGNTEAFF
CDR3nt: TGTGCCAGCAGGGGGGCAGGAATGGGGAACACTGAAGCTTTCTTT
v_gene: TRBV7-9
abundance: .
len: 15
j_gene: TRBJ1-1
d_gene: .

CDR3aa: CASSFQGSGTEAFF
CDR3nt: TGTGCCAGCAGTTTTCAAGGGTCCGGCACTGAAGCTTTCTTT
v_gene: TRBV12-3/TRBV12-4
abundance: few
len: 14
j_gene: TRBJ1-1
d_gene: .

CDR3aa: CASSLGLAGAYEQYF
CDR3nt: TGTGCCAGCAGCTTAGGACTAGCGGGAGCCTACGAGCAGTACTTC
v_gene: TRBV11-1
abundance: .
len: 15
j_gene: TRBJ2-7
d_gene: TRBD2

CDR3aa: CASGTRGGGTQYF
CDR3nt: TGTGCCAGCGGGACGAGGGGGGGCGGTACGCAGTATTTT
v_gene: TRBV12-3/TRBV12-4
abundance: few
len: 13
j_gene: TRBJ2-3
d_gene: .

CDR3aa: CASSNRDKPYEQYF
CDR3nt: TGTGCCAGCAGTAATCGGGACAAACCCTACGAGCAGTACTTC
v_gene: TRBV12-3/TRBV12-4
abundance: few
len: 14
j_gene: TRBJ2-7
d_gene: .

CDR3aa: CASSLTPGQWETQYF
CDR3nt: TGTGCCAGCAGTTTAACTCCGGGACAATGGGAGACCCAGTACTTC
v_gene: TRBV27
abundance: medium-sized
len: 15
j_gene: TRBJ2-5
d_gene: .

CDR3aa: CASSPRQGPYEQYF
CDR3nt: TGTGCCAGCAGCCCCCGACAGGGCCCCTACGAGCAGTACTTC
v_gene: TRBV9
abundance: medium-sized
len: 14
j_gene: TRBJ2-7
d_gene: TRBD1

CDR3aa: CSVRGGGNTIYF
CDR3nt: TGCAGTGTTAGAGGGGGTGGAAACACCATATATTTT
v_gene: TRBV20-1
abundance: .
len: 12
j_gene: TRBJ1-3
d_gene: .

CDR3aa: CASIPDGRRAFF
CDR3nt: TGTGCCAGCATCCCAGACGGACGGCGGGCTTTCTTT
v_gene: TRBV6-1
abundance: few
len: 12
j_gene: TRBJ1-1
d_gene: .

CDR3aa: CASSPTRGLYNEQFF
CDR3nt: TGTGCCAGCAGCCCAACTCGGGGCCTCTACAATGAGCAGTTCTTC
v_gene: TRBV6-1
abundance: medium-sized
len: 15
j_gene: TRBJ2-1
d_gene: .

CDR3aa: CSSRDFHGVDYEQYF
CDR3nt: TGCAGTTCTAGAGATTTCCACGGAGTGGATTACGAGCAGTACTTC
v_gene: TRBV20-1
abundance: .
len: 15
j_gene: TRBJ2-7
d_gene: .

CDR3aa: CASSPGGADTEAFF
CDR3nt: TGTGCCAGCAGTCCCGGGGGGGCGGACACTGAAGCTTTCTTT
v_gene: TRBV28
abundance: few
len: 14
j_gene: TRBJ1-1
d_gene: .

CDR3aa: CASSLLSLAWGTDTQYF
CDR3nt: TGTGCCAGCAGCTTACTTTCTCTAGCTTGGGGCACAGATACGCAGTATTTT
v_gene: TRBV7-8
abundance: .
len: 17
j_gene: TRBJ2-3
d_gene: .

CDR3aa: CASSLPGTLTEAFF
CDR3nt: TGTGCCAGCAGTTTACCCGGGACTCTCACTGAAGCTTTCTTT
v_gene: TRBV28
abundance: medium-sized
len: 14
j_gene: TRBJ1-1
d_gene: .

CDR3aa: CASRYGQGDEQYF
CDR3nt: TGTGCCAGCAGGTATGGACAGGGAGACGAGCAGTACTTC
v_gene: TRBV27
abundance: few
len: 13
j_gene: TRBJ2-7
d_gene: TRBD1

CDR3aa: CASSPAGNTIYF
CDR3nt: TGCGCCAGCAGCCCGGCTGGAAACACCATATATTTT
v_gene: TRBV5-1
abundance: few
len: 12
j_gene: TRBJ1-3
d_gene: .

CDR3aa: CASSTGRPDTQYF
CDR3nt: TGTGCCAGCAGTACCGGACGTCCAGATACGCAGTATTTT
v_gene: TRBV12-3/TRBV12-4
abundance: .
len: 13
j_gene: TRBJ2-3
d_gene: .

CDR3aa: CASRDQGGYGYTF
CDR3nt: TGTGCCAGCAGGGATCAGGGGGGCTATGGCTACACCTTC
v_gene: TRBV2
abundance: few
len: 13
j_gene: TRBJ1-2
d_gene: TRBD1

CDR3aa: CASSLEDSGWDEQFF
CDR3nt: TGTGCCAGCAGCTTAGAGGATAGCGGGTGGGATGAGCAGTTCTTC
v_gene: TRBV11-3
abundance: large
len: 15
j_gene: TRBJ2-1
d_gene: TRBD2

CDR3aa: CSAAQSTGYRTDTQYF
CDR3nt: TGCAGTGCTGCTCAATCTACAGGGTATAGGACAGATACGCAGTATTTT
v_gene: TRBV20-1
abundance: .
len: 16
j_gene: TRBJ2-3
d_gene: .

CDR3aa: CSARDLKPATGTEAFF
CDR3nt: TGCAGTGCTAGAGATTTAAAACCAGCTACGGGCACTGAAGCTTTCTTT
v_gene: TRBV20-1
abundance: .
len: 16
j_gene: TRBJ1-1
d_gene: .

CDR3aa: CASTITGFQETQYF
CDR3nt: TGTGCCAGCACCATAACAGGGTTCCAAGAGACCCAGTACTTC
v_gene: TRBV6-2/TRBV6-3
abundance: many
len: 14
j_gene: TRBJ2-5
d_gene: .

CDR3aa: CASSFYRGRNQPQHF
CDR3nt: TGTGCCAGCAGTTTTTACAGGGGCCGCAATCAGCCCCAGCATTTT
v_gene: TRBV28
abundance: few
len: 15
j_gene: TRBJ1-5
d_gene: TRBD1

CDR3aa: CSANPVGGRSYEQYF
CDR3nt: TGCAGTGCTAACCCTGTGGGGGGACGCTCCTACGAGCAGTACTTC
v_gene: TRBV20-1
abundance: large
len: 15
j_gene: TRBJ2-7
d_gene: .

CDR3aa: CASSLWAGNEQFF
CDR3nt: TGTGCCAGCAGCTTATGGGCAGGCAATGAGCAGTTCTTC
v_gene: TRBV7-2
abundance: large
len: 13
j_gene: TRBJ2-1
d_gene: .

CDR3aa: CASSEGGIYNEQFF
CDR3nt: TGTGCCAGCAGTGAGGGGGGCATCTACAATGAGCAGTTCTTC
v_gene: TRBV2
abundance: medium-sized
len: 14
j_gene: TRBJ2-1
d_gene: .

CDR3aa: CASSTGAEKLFF
CDR3nt: TGTGCCAGCAGTACAGGGGCGGAAAAACTGTTTTTT
v_gene: TRBV6-1
abundance: .
len: 12
j_gene: TRBJ1-4
d_gene: TRBD1

CDR3aa: CASSVDPSGTGYGYTF
CDR3nt: TGTGCCAGCAGCGTAGATCCGTCCGGGACAGGATATGGCTACACCTTC
v_gene: TRBV9
abundance: few
len: 16
j_gene: TRBJ1-2
d_gene: TRBD1

CDR3aa: CASSQGTGRSEKLFF
CDR3nt: TGCGCCAGCAGCCAAGGGACAGGGAGAAGCGAAAAACTGTTTTTT
v_gene: TRBV4-1
abundance: .
len: 15
j_gene: TRBJ1-4
d_gene: TRBD1

CDR3aa: CASSSDREGNQPQHF
CDR3nt: TGTGCCAGCAGTTCCGACAGGGAGGGCAATCAGCCCCAGCATTTT
v_gene: TRBV6-1
abundance: large
len: 15
j_gene: TRBJ1-5
d_gene: TRBD1

CDR3aa: CSARDRGSSGNTIYF
CDR3nt: TGCAGTGCTAGAGATCGGGGGAGCTCTGGAAACACCATATATTTT
v_gene: TRBV20-1
abundance: large
len: 15
j_gene: TRBJ1-3
d_gene: .

CDR3aa: CASSPDGGPEQYF
CDR3nt: TGTGCCAGCAGCCCCGACGGGGGCCCCGAGCAGTACTTC
v_gene: TRBV4-2
abundance: .
len: 13
j_gene: TRBJ2-7
d_gene: .